This T cell receptor beta chain appears in the sequencing data of a study of T-cell reconstitution after alpha-beta-depleted transplantation in children. A library of TCRbeta sequences, prepared with unique molecular identifiers, was generated. TCRdb ran MiXCR on the PCR reads and lists one entry per CDR3 protein. The sample contains around 500,000 distinct CDR3 sequences, about an eighth of which appear only once. This clonotype has a count of ten or more. From germline, CDR1 is SGDLS and CDR2 YYNGEE. V was trimmed by 10 bases and J by 5 bases, leaving 31 bases between them. The CDR3 has 17 amino acids.

This TCR came from a human donor who donated a stem cell graft to a child with combined immunodeficiency. The chain has TRBV9 and TRBJ2-7; D perhaps matches TRBD1 (7 bases). The specimen was PBMCs from the stem cell graft donor, collected from the stem cell graft. The CDR3 bases are TGTGCCCCCCCCGGGGGACAGTGCGCCCCGGACGCCGACGAGCAGTACTTC. Translation: CAPPGGQCAPDADEQYF. Full variable domain (rest looked up from reference TRBV9 and TRBJ2-7): DSGVTQTPKHLITATGQRVTLRCSPRSGDLSVYWYQQSLDQGLQFLIQYYNGEERAKGNILERFSAQQFPDLHSELNLSSLELGDSALYFCAPPGGQCAPDADEQYFGPGTRLTVT.